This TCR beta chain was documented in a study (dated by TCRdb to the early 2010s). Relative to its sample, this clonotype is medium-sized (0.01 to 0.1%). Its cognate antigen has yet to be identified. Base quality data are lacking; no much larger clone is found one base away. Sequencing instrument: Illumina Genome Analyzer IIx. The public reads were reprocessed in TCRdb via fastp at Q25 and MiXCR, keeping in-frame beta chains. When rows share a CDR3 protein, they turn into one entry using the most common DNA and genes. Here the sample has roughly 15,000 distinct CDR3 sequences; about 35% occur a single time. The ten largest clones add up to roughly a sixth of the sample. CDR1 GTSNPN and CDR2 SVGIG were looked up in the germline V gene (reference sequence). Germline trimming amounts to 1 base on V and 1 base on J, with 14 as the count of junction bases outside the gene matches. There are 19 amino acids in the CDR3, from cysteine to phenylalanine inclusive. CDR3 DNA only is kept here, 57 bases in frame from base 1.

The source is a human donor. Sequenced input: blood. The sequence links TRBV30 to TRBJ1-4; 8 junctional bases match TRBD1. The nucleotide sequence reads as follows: TGTGCCTGGAGTGGACCTGACAGGGGATCTTTCGGAACTAATGAAAAACTGTTTTTT. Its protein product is CAWSGPDRGSFGTNEKLFF.